This T cell receptor beta chain originates from a study of T cells in Graves' hyperthyroidism and ophthalmopathy. Amplification yielded TCR beta CDR3 regions, with RNA transcripts as the source. First-round RT-PCR targeting the TCR CDR3 was performed with the HTBI primer set. MiXCR, run by TCRdb on the multiplex PCR reads, gives a single entry per CDR3 protein. The sample shows 500,000 to 650,000 distinct CDR3 sequences, about 45% of them seen only once. Trimming took 1 base from V and 7 from J; bases not matched to a gene: 14. Per the germline V gene, CDR1 is SGHTA and CDR2 is FQGNSA. This CDR3 comprises 17 residues. The sample holds a few counts of this clonotype.

Source material: peripheral blood or thyroid tissue (not recorded which). The clonotype was recovered from an adult woman with Graves' disease, either hyperthyroidism or ophthalmopathy (not recorded which). The chain joins TRBV7-2 to TRBJ2-3, with 7 bases that match TRBD2. This CDR3 reads CASSLEIEGGGANTQYF. In nucleotides, the CDR3 is TGTGCCAGCAGCTTAGAGATAGAGGGCGGGGGTGCAAATACGCAGTATTTT.